Below are 18 T cell receptor beta chains sequenced from a single sample in a study of response to subunit inactivated influenza vaccine. MiXCR was run by TCRdb on the RT-PCR reads, yielding one entry per CDR3 protein. This sample has under 200,000 distinct CDR3 sequences, with around 11% found just once. Sequencing was performed on CD8+ T cells sorted from PBMCs, taken roughly 24 months after vaccination. The receptors stem from a man aged 45 to 70 who received an inactivated influenza vaccine.

This sequence joins TRBV18 and TRBJ2-7, with D possibly called TRBD1 or TRBD2 (5 bases each). Germline V CDR1 and CDR2: KGHSH, LQKENI. The germline V and J ends were trimmed by 5 bases and 1 base, with 9 bases remaining between them. The CDR3 contains 13 residues. CDR3 bases: TGTGCCAGCTCAGGGGACGAATCCTACGAGCAGTACTTC. Protein sequence: CASSGDESYEQYF.

The rearrangement uses TRBV11-2 and TRBJ2-3, with 10 bases identical to TRBD2. The CDR3 consists of 15 residues. Germline V gene lookup returns CDR1 SGHAT and CDR2 FQNNGV. The V segment lost 1 base and the J segment 5 bases; nucleotides outside the gene matches: 3. CDR3 in DNA: TGTGCCAGCAGCTTAGTGGGGACTAGCGTAGATACGCAGTATTTT. Translation gives CASSLVGTSVDTQYF.

This clonotype has just a few counts. The genes are TRBV29-1 and TRBJ2-7, with a possible D match to TRBD1 (6 bases). Germline-derived CDR1 and CDR2 are SQVTM and ANQGSEA. The CDR3 is 14 residues long. V dropped 6 bases and J dropped 3 bases, with 18 bases sitting between them. The CDR3 is CSVQPGQQGYEQYF. For the CDR3, the DNA is TGCAGCGTACAACCGGGGCAACAGGGCTACGAGCAGTACTTC.

The J gene is TRBJ1-1, the V gene TRBV15; a weak D match, TRBD1 (5 bases). CDR3 length: 14 residues. Trimming shortened V by 0 bases and J by 5 bases, and 10 bases separated the two germline ends. Germline loops: CDR1 LNHNV, CDR2 YYDKDF (reference sequence). CDR3 residues: CATSREGVRTEAFF. The CDR3 region has the DNA TGTGCCACCAGCAGAGAAGGGGTTCGAACTGAAGCTTTCTTT.

This clonotype turned up a few times. The genes are TRBV6-5 and TRBJ1-1, with a possible D match to TRBD1 (5 bases). Trimming left V 5 bases short and J 4 bases short, with 26 bases between. Germline-derived CDR1 and CDR2 are MNHEY and SVGAGI. The CDR3 runs to 18 residues. The CDR3, as DNA: TGTGCCAGCAGTCCCTCGGGGGAGGACGGGTTCCATGGCACTGAAGCTTTCTTT. Translating gives CASSPSGEDGFHGTEAFF.

The chain is built from TRBV19 and TRBJ2-3; no clear D. V was pared by 3 bases and J by 4 bases, with 11 bases between. Germline V lookup: CDR1 LNHDA, CDR2 SQIVND (reference sequence). The CDR3 is 14 residues long. CDR3 DNA sequence: TGTGCCAGTAGTATCGGCAGTCAGGCAGATACGCAGTATTTT. Residues: CASSIGSQADTQYF.

This clonotype was seen a handful of times. The rearrangement uses TRBV28 and TRBJ2-4; unclear D gene. Trimming shortened V by 2 bases and J by 8 bases, and 28 bases separated the two germline ends. CDR3 length: 19 residues. Looked up from germline, CDR1 is MDHEN and CDR2 is SYDVKM. CDR3 in amino acids: CASSLIRSRSPPTGYIQYF. CDR3 DNA: TGTGCCAGCAGTTTAATTCGATCGCGGAGCCCGCCTACGGGCTACATTCAGTACTTC.

This clonotype was seen a few times. The rearrangement links TRBV3-1 to TRBJ2-3, with 7 bases that match TRBD2. The V gene's germline CDR1 is LGHDT and CDR2 YNNKEL (reference sequence). The CDR3 contains 16 residues. Unmatched junction bases numbered 10, after V lost 4 bases and J lost 3 bases. CDR3 amino acids: CASSPPRGVGTDTQYF. The CDR3 DNA sequence: TGTGCCAGCAGCCCACCTCGGGGGGTTGGGACAGATACGCAGTATTTT.

V is TRBV2 and J is TRBJ1-1, with a tentative D call TRBD1 (5 bases). V lost 8 bases and J 7 bases, leaving 14 bases between the germline ends. The CDR3 covers 12 residues. Germline lookup yields CDR1 SNHLY and CDR2 FYNNEI. CDR3 sequence: CASPGTFNEAFF. The DNA of the CDR3 is TGTGCCAGCCCTGGGACGTTTAATGAAGCTTTCTTT. Combining the CDR3 with reference TRBV2 and TRBJ1-1 gives the whole variable domain EPEVTQTPSHQVTQMGQEVILRCVPISNHLYFYWYRQILGQKVEFLVSFYNNEISEKSEIFDDQFSVERPDGSNFTLKIRSTKLEDSAMYFCASPGTFNEAFFGQGTRLTVV.

This clonotype was observed a few times. The chain employs TRBV25-1 and TRBJ1-2, with D perhaps matching TRBD1 (5 bases). The CDR3 extends over 15 amino acids. V gave up 0 bases and J gave up 2 bases, with 10 bases separating them. Per germline, CDR1 MGHDK and CDR2 SYGVNS. The CDR3: CASSEYVGGNYGYTF. DNA of the CDR3: TGTGCCAGCAGTGAATACGTGGGGGGGAACTATGGCTACACCTTC.

This clonotype was seen a handful of times. V usage is TRBV7-8 and J usage is TRBJ2-5; D gene uncertain. Trimming pared 1 base from V and 1 base from J, leaving 7 bases between. Germline CDR1 is SGHVS and CDR2 is FQNEAQ. The length of the CDR3 is 14 residues. This CDR3 is CASSLVGAQETQYF. The CDR3 nucleotides are TGTGCCAGCAGCTTAGTCGGTGCCCAAGAGACCCAGTACTTC.

This clonotype has just a few counts. The V call is TRBV7-6, the J call TRBJ2-7, with D maybe TRBD2 (5 bases). The CDR3 loop spans 13 amino acids. The germline V gene has CDR1 SGHVS and CDR2 FNYEAQ. The V end was cut by 6 bases, the J end by 5 bases, with 14 bases between. CDR3 coding DNA: TGTGCCAGCAGTTCTAGGGAGTCCCACGAGCAGTACTTC. Residues: CASSSRESHEQYF.

V is TRBV6-2 or TRBV6-3 and J is TRBJ2-7, with 9 nucleotides matching TRBD1. Germline V gene lookup returns CDR1 MNHEY and CDR2 SVGEGT. The CDR3 consists of 14 residues. The junction had 7 bases not matched to a gene; V was cut back by 4 bases and J by 6 bases. The CDR3 DNA reads TGTGCCAGCAGTTCCGGGACAGGGTACTTCGAGCAGTACTTC. Encoded protein: CASSSGTGYFEQYF.

This clonotype was detected ten times or more. The rearrangement joins TRBV12-3 or TRBV12-4 to TRBJ2-1; D unclear. The germline V and J ends were trimmed by 3 bases and 0 bases, with 6 bases remaining between them. The CDR3 spans 14 residues. The CDR3 sequence: CASSFHSSYNEQFF. The CDR3 DNA follows: TGTGCCAGCAGTTTCCACAGCTCCTACAATGAGCAGTTCTTC.

This clonotype was counted ten times or more. The rearrangement joins TRBV9 to TRBJ1-1; 11 nucleotides agree with TRBD1. This CDR3 comprises 15 residues. The V gene end was trimmed by 2 bases and the J gene end by 4 bases; junction bases not matched to a gene: 4. The V gene's germline CDR1 is SGDLS and CDR2 YYNGEE. This CDR3 reads CASSVAGTGGTEAFF. CDR3 DNA sequence: TGTGCCAGCAGCGTCGCCGGGACAGGGGGCACTGAAGCTTTCTTT.

This clonotype was detected only a few times. This chain uses TRBV28 with TRBJ2-1; 15 bases agree with TRBD2. The junction had 3 bases not matched to a gene; V was cut back by 4 bases and J by 5 bases. Germline CDR1 MDHEN, CDR2 SYDVKM. The length of the CDR3 is 16 residues. This chain's CDR3 is CASSSRTSGRDNEQFF. DNA for the CDR3: TGTGCCAGCAGTTCGCGGACTAGCGGGAGGGACAATGAGCAGTTCTTC. The full variable domain, in which reference TRBV28 and TRBJ2-1 provide the parts outside the CDR3, is DVKVTQSSRYLVKRTGEKVFLECVQDMDHENMFWYRQDPGLGLRLIYFSYDVKMKEKGDIPEGYSVSREKKERFSLILESASTNQTSMYLCASSSRTSGRDNEQFFGPGTRLTVL.

The chain combines TRBV20-1 with TRBJ2-7; maybe TRBD2 (5 bases). The CDR3 has 13 amino acids. V was trimmed by 3 bases and J by 0 bases, leaving 9 bases between them. Germline assignment: CDR1 DFQATT and CDR2 SNEGSKA (reference sequence). CDR3 nucleotide sequence: TGCAGTGCTAGCGGGGATAGCTCCTACGAGCAGTACTTC. Translation gives CSASGDSSYEQYF.

This clonotype occurred many times. The chain carries TRBV7-9 and TRBJ2-5; D is possibly TRBD2 (6 bases). This CDR3 is built from 10 residues. Trimming took 8 bases from V and 5 from J, leaving 6 bases between them. Germline values: CDR1 SEHNR, CDR2 FQNEAQ (reference sequence). In nucleotides, the CDR3 is TGTGCCAGCGGGACTGAGACCCAGTACTTC. Its protein is CASGTETQYF.